Following are 32 T cell receptor beta chains from one sample sequenced in a study of blood T cell repertoires in COVID-19. TCRdb's copy holds only in-frame clones and misses some; the assay was immunoSEQ multiplex PCR. The table includes some 120,000 clones, over 75% detected once. Sequencing input: peripheral blood. All receptors come from a young man with COVID-19, enrolled during active disease.

The chain carries TRBV24-1 and TRBJ2-3; 7 nucleotides line up with TRBD2. V lost 0 bases and J lost 4; bases outside the gene matches: 6. The CDR3 runs to 16 residues. Germline V lookup: CDR1 KGHDR, CDR2 SFDVKD. The CDR3 here is CATSDLRAGAPDTQYF. CDR3 DNA sequence: TGTGCCACCAGTGATTTGCGTGCGGGAGCTCCAGATACGCAGTATTTT.

The chain couples TRBV5-1 to TRBJ2-1; 8 bases fit TRBD2. Germline V lookup: CDR1 SGHRS, CDR2 YFSETQ. The CDR3 has 15 residues. V shed 0 bases and J 9 bases; nucleotides not matched to a gene: 8. The CDR3 sequence is CASSLDGREYSEQFF. CDR3 DNA sequence: TGCGCCAGCAGCTTGGACGGGAGGGAGTATAGTGAGCAGTTCTTC.

V and J are TRBV7-2 and TRBJ2-2, with 16 positions matching TRBD2. In germline, CDR1 is SGHTA, CDR2 FQGNSA. CDR3 size: 16 residues. Germline trimming cut 5 bases from V and 7 bases from J; bases unmatched to any gene: 4. CDR3 loop: CASSPGTSGRVGELFF. The CDR3 bases are TGTGCCAGCAGCCCTGGGACTAGCGGGAGGGTCGGGGAGCTGTTTTTT. Variable domain in full (rest from reference TRBV7-2 and TRBJ2-2): GAGVSQSPSNKVTEKGKDVELRCDPISGHTALYWYRQSLGQGLEFLIYFQGNSAPDKSGLPSDRFSAERTGGSVSTLTIQRTQQEDSAVYLCASSPGTSGRVGELFFGEGSRLTVL.

This sequence joins TRBV11-3 and TRBJ2-6, with D possibly matching TRBD1 (7 bases). This CDR3 has 16 residues. The V gene's germline CDR1 is SGHNT and CDR2 YENEEA. Trimming took 5 bases from V and 2 from J, leaving 13 bases between them. The CDR3 DNA reads as TGTGCCAGCAGCCCCACCAGGGGGGCTGGGGCCAACGTCCTGACTTTC. Amino acids: CASSPTRGAGANVLTF. Drawing the rest from reference TRBV11-3 and TRBJ2-6, the complete variable domain is EAGVVQSPRYKIIEKKQPVAFWCNPISGHNTLYWYLQNLGQGPELLIRYENEEAVDDSQLPKDRFSAERLKGVDSTLKIQPAELGDSAVYLCASSPTRGAGANVLTFGAGSRLTVL.

The rearrangement uses TRBV28 and TRBJ2-2, with 12 bases identical to TRBD1. Germline trimming cut 6 bases from V and 7 bases from J; bases unmatched to any gene: 9. Germline values: CDR1 MDHEN, CDR2 SYDVKM. This CDR3 spans 16 amino acids. CDR3 nucleotide sequence: TGTGCCAGCAGGACCCGGGACAGGGGGCCTGGCGGGGAGCTGTTTTTT. Its protein is CASRTRDRGPGGELFF.

The gene calls are TRBV30 and TRBJ2-7; 8 bases are shared with TRBD2. CDR1 GTSNPN and CDR2 SVGIG come from the germline V gene (reference sequence). The CDR3 is made up of 17 amino acids. V was clipped by 2 bases and J by 5 bases; unmatched bases: 17. The CDR3 nucleotides read TGTGCCTGGAGTAAGAAGCCTAGCGGGCCCGGAGAGAACGAGCAGTACTTC. Translation gives CAWSKKPSGPGENEQYF.

As for this clone: The same CDR3 arises from other DNA sequences in this sample as well. The chain couples TRBV7-9 to TRBJ1-1, with D possibly matching TRBD1 (5 bases). V lost 1 base and J 4 bases, leaving 10 bases between the germline ends. Looked up from germline, CDR1 is SEHNR and CDR2 is FQNEAQ (reference sequence). This CDR3 is 14 amino acids long. The CDR3 DNA is TGTGCCAGCAGCTTAGTAGGGGTGGGCACTGAAGCTTTCTTT. This sequence encodes CASSLVGVGTEAFF.

The chain couples TRBV28 to TRBJ2-2, with TRBD1 as a possible D gene (6 bases). The CDR3 contains 18 residues. From germline, CDR1 is MDHEN and CDR2 SYDVKM. Trimming took off 3 bases at V and 1 base at J, with 18 bases between the two ends. CDR3 region: CASSFPPLGQRNTGELFF. As DNA, the CDR3 is TGTGCCAGCAGTTTTCCCCCCCTCGGACAGCGGAACACCGGGGAGCTGTTTTTT. Supplemented by reference TRBV28 and TRBJ2-2, the full variable domain reads DVKVTQSSRYLVKRTGEKVFLECVQDMDHENMFWYRQDPGLGLRLIYFSYDVKMKEKGDIPEGYSVSREKKERFSLILESASTNQTSMYLCASSFPPLGQRNTGELFFGEGSRLTVL.

In its sample, this clone was seen once. The J gene is TRBJ2-5, the V gene TRBV5-6, with 14 bases identical to TRBD2. CDR3 size: 15 residues. The V segment lost 4 bases and the J segment 5 bases; nucleotides outside the gene matches: 4. Germline V lookup: CDR1 SGHDT, CDR2 YYEEEE. CDR3 in amino acids: CASSRTSGGRETQYF. The CDR3, as DNA: TGTGCCAGCAGCAGGACTAGCGGGGGGCGTGAGACCCAGTACTTC.

This chain joins TRBV6-6 and TRBJ2-1, with 10 bases fitting TRBD1. Germline assignment: CDR1 MNHNY and CDR2 SVGAGI (reference sequence). The CDR3 loop spans 15 amino acids. The ends lost 3 bases at V and 5 bases at J; junction bases unmatched: 4. CDR3 sequence (DNA): TGTGCCAGCAGTTATCAAGACAGGGGGCACAATGAGCAGTTCTTC. As protein: CASSYQDRGHNEQFF.

The chain combines TRBV7-3 with TRBJ2-7; the D gene is possibly TRBD2 (5 bases). Looked up from germline, CDR1 is SGHTA and CDR2 is FQGTGA. The V end was cut by 6 bases, the J end by 1 base, with 10 bases between. This CDR3 spans 13 amino acids. The CDR3, as DNA: TGTGCCAGCAGTCCGGGATTTTCCTACGAGCAGTACTTC. Amino acids: CASSPGFSYEQYF.

The V call is TRBV29-1, the J call TRBJ2-7; a possible D gene is TRBD2 (5 bases). The V end lost 3 bases, the J end lost 2 bases, and 8 bases lay between the germline ends. CDR3 length: 12 amino acids. Germline loops: CDR1 SQVTM, CDR2 ANQGSEA. The CDR3 here is CSVEEEPYEQYF. The CDR3 DNA follows: TGCAGCGTTGAGGAGGAACCCTACGAGCAGTACTTC.

A single count supports this clone. J is TRBJ2-7 and V is TRBV12-5; D unresolved. Germline CDR1 LGHNT, CDR2 FRNRAP. The CDR3 is 11 amino acids. Trimming cost V 0 bases and J 9 bases, with 6 bases left between them. CDR3 DNA: TGTGCTAGTGGTTTGGTATCGGGGCAGTACTTC. This gives the protein CASGLVSGQYF.

The gene calls are TRBV10-2 and TRBJ2-2; 7 bases map to TRBD1. J gave up 4 bases and V 0 bases, and 2 bases lay outside the gene matches. Germline loops: CDR1 WSHSY, CDR2 SAAADI. The length of the CDR3 is 15 residues. CDR3 region: CASSESAGGTGELFF. The CDR3 DNA is TGCGCCAGCAGTGAGTCTGCAGGGGGCACCGGGGAGCTGTTTTTT.

This clone was recorded only once. This chain links TRBV27 with TRBJ2-7; D is possibly TRBD1 (7 bases). The V end was cut by 5 bases, the J end by 0 bases, with 14 bases between. The CDR3 has 15 amino acids. The germline gives CDR1 MNHEY, CDR2 SMNVEV (reference sequence). The CDR3 loop is CASSRQGGSSYEQYF. CDR3 sequence (DNA): TGTGCCAGCAGTCGCCAGGGGGGAAGCTCCTACGAGCAGTACTTC.

The chain joins TRBV19 to TRBJ1-5, with a possible D match to TRBD1 (6 bases). Germline values: CDR1 LNHDA, CDR2 SQIVND (reference sequence). Trimming left V 2 bases short and J 7 bases short, with 9 bases between. The CDR3 sequence is 13 residues long. CDR3 coding DNA: TGTGCCAGTAGTATAACCAGGGGACAGCCCCAGCATTTT. Residues: CASSITRGQPQHF.

CDR3 protein: CASSVGGLAANEQFF. CDR3 DNA sequence: TGTGCCAGCAGCGTAGGGGGACTAGCGGCAAATGAGCAGTTCTTC. The chain uses TRBV9 and TRBJ2-1, with 11 bases lining up with TRBD2. The CDR3 loop spans 15 amino acids. Trimming took 0 bases from V and 7 from J; bases not matched to a gene: 3. Germline V gene data show CDR1 as SGDLS and CDR2 as YYNGEE.

The chain is built from TRBV12-3 or TRBV12-4 and TRBJ1-2; D uncertain. The CDR3 is made up of 13 amino acids. The ends were cut back, 7 bases at V and 4 bases at J, with 13 bases in the middle. As DNA, the CDR3 is TGTGCCAGCACCCTGGGAGTTGGCTATGGCTACACCTTC. Translated, it gives CASTLGVGYGYTF.

This clone was picked up one time. DNA for the CDR3: TGTGCCAGCAGTTTGTTCGCACAGGGGGCCACCGGGGAGCTGTTTTTT. Its protein product is CASSLFAQGATGELFF. This chain connects TRBV28 to TRBJ2-2; the match to TRBD1 covers 9 bases. This CDR3 comprises 16 residues. The germline V gene has CDR1 MDHEN and CDR2 SYDVKM. The J segment lost 4 bases and the V segment lost 3 bases, leaving 6 bases of the junction unmatched.

This rearrangement joins TRBV9 to TRBJ2-2; D unresolved. The CDR3 totals 16 residues. V lost 0 bases and J 3 bases, leaving 12 bases between the germline ends. From germline, CDR1 is SGDLS and CDR2 YYNGEE. This CDR3 is CASSVDPSRDTGELFF. The DNA for the CDR3 is TGTGCCAGCAGCGTAGATCCTTCCCGGGACACCGGGGAGCTGTTTTTT.

The rearrangement joins TRBV4-3 to TRBJ1-4; D is uncertain. The CDR3 sequence is 14 residues long. The V gene's germline CDR1 is LGHNA and CDR2 YSLEER. Trimming stripped 1 base from V and 5 bases from J, with 8 bases between. CDR3 in amino acids: CASSQAQLNEKLFF. For the CDR3, the DNA is TGCGCCAGCAGCCAAGCACAGCTGAATGAAAAACTGTTTTTT.

This clone is medium-sized by share. V and J are TRBV29-1 and TRBJ1-1; D perhaps matches TRBD1 (5 bases). Germline-derived CDR1 and CDR2 are SQVTM and ANQGSEA. V lost 3 bases and J lost 1, with 18 bases in between. The CDR3 sequence is 16 residues long. The CDR3 region is CSVEPPGLPSNTEAFF. In DNA form, the CDR3 reads TGCAGCGTTGAGCCACCGGGACTGCCTTCGAACACTGAAGCTTTCTTT.

V usage is TRBV28 and J usage is TRBJ1-1; unclear D gene. The germline V gene encodes CDR1 MDHEN and CDR2 SYDVKM. The CDR3 sequence is 15 residues long. The ends were cut back, 1 base at V and 1 base at J, with 10 bases in the middle. The CDR3 DNA reads TGTGCCAGCAGTTTATCGGGGTTGAGGAACACTGAAGCTTTCTTT. Its translation is CASSLSGLRNTEAFF.

This chain connects TRBV6-1 to TRBJ2-1; TRBD2 agrees at 8 bases. Germline lookup yields CDR1 MNHNS and CDR2 SASEGT. The CDR3 is 15 residues long. The V gene end was trimmed by 3 bases and the J gene end by 7 bases; junction bases not matched to a gene: 8. The CDR3 DNA is TGTGCCAGCAGTGAGCCGGGACTAGTAGGGAATGAGCAGTTCTTC. It encodes CASSEPGLVGNEQFF.

The CDR3 DNA sequence: TGTGCCATCAGTGCGGCGGTGGAGGACGGCAACACTGAAGCTTTCTTT. This sequence encodes CAISAAVEDGNTEAFF. The chain is built from TRBV10-3 and TRBJ1-1, with D uncertain. The CDR3 runs to 16 residues. Germline assignment: CDR1 ENHRY and CDR2 SYGVKD. Trimming stripped 4 bases from V and 2 bases from J, with 17 bases between.

The count of this clone is one. The chain combines TRBV7-2 with TRBJ2-3, with a weak D call TRBD2 (6 bases). V was trimmed by 2 bases and J by 3 bases, leaving 12 bases between them. CDR3 length: 15 residues. CDR1 and CDR2 from the germline V gene are SGHTA and FQGNSA. The CDR3 protein is CASSLWSGLTDTQYF. In DNA form, the CDR3 reads TGTGCCAGCAGCTTATGGAGCGGGCTGACAGATACGCAGTATTTT.

V and J are TRBV28 and TRBJ1-3; no firm D call. This CDR3 contains 14 residues. V lost 8 bases and J lost 4, with 15 bases in between. The germline V gene encodes CDR1 MDHEN and CDR2 SYDVKM. The CDR3 DNA reads as TGTGCCAGCCAACCGGGGAGAGAAGGAAACACCATATATTTT. Its translation: CASQPGREGNTIYF.

This clone was recorded a few times. The rearrangement links TRBV29-1 to TRBJ1-4, with D hard to call. CDR1 and CDR2 (germline): SQVTM, ANQGSEA. CDR3 length equals 16 residues. V was shortened by 2 bases and J by 7 bases, with 20 bases between the two germline ends. CDR3 in amino acids: CSVEKKVAGSVEKLFF. Written as DNA, the CDR3 is TGCAGCGTTGAAAAAAAGGTAGCCGGCTCTGTTGAAAAACTGTTTTTT.

The chain has TRBV4-1 and TRBJ2-7; 10 bases match TRBD1. In germline, CDR1 is MGHRA, CDR2 YSYEKL. V lost 6 bases to trimming and J lost 0 bases; unmatched junction nucleotides: 2. The CDR3 totals 14 residues. The CDR3 here is CASRRTGGSYEQYF. The CDR3 bases are TGCGCCAGCAGACGGACAGGGGGCTCCTACGAGCAGTACTTC.

This clone was detected only once. This chain links TRBV11-3 with TRBJ2-3, with 7 bases that match TRBD2. After removal of 7 bases from V and 2 bases from J, the junction contained 6 bases not matched to a gene. Germline V gives CDR1 SGHNT, CDR2 YENEEA. The CDR3 extends over 14 amino acids. CDR3 sequence (DNA): TGTGCCAGCACCCCCAGCGGGGACACAGATACGCAGTATTTT. This encodes CASTPSGDTDTQYF.

J is TRBJ2-3 and V is TRBV30, with 12 positions matching TRBD1. The germline gives CDR1 GTSNPN, CDR2 SVGIG (reference sequence). Trimming took 7 bases from V and 4 from J; bases not matched to a gene: 3. The CDR3 runs 13 residues. The CDR3 protein is CALGQGASDTQYF. CDR3 in DNA: TGTGCCTTGGGACAGGGGGCCTCAGATACGCAGTATTTT.

The CDR3 region is CASSQVTGVGSQTQYF. In nucleotides, the CDR3 is TGTGCCAGCAGCCAAGTGACGGGAGTGGGGAGCCAGACGCAGTATTTT. This rearrangement joins TRBV3-1 (or the pseudogene TRBV3-2) to TRBJ2-3, with D perhaps TRBD2 (6 bases). V gave up 1 base and J gave up 9 bases, with 20 bases separating them. CDR1 is LGHDT and CDR2 is YNNKEL in the germline V gene (reference sequence). There are 16 residues in the CDR3.